Presented here are 30 T cell receptor beta chains from one specimen sequenced in a study of early T cells in non-severe SARS-CoV-2 infection. TCRdb reprocessed the 5' RACE reads with MiXCR, giving one entry per CDR3 protein. The sample has some 62,000 distinct CDR3 sequences; about 9.9% are singletons. Sequenced material: whole blood. Receptor source: an adult who was a healthcare worker with PCR-confirmed SARS-CoV-2 infection or an uninfected control (not recorded which).

The V call is TRBV5-5, the J call TRBJ2-3; the match to TRBD1 covers 7 bases. CDR3 length equals 15 residues. The V and J ends lost 4 bases and 2 bases, in that order; junction bases with no gene match: 7. Germline-derived CDR1 and CDR2 are SGHKS and YYEKEE (reference sequence). In nucleotides, the CDR3 is TGTGCCAGCAGCCCCGGACAGGTTTTCACAGATACGCAGTATTTT. It yields the protein CASSPGQVFTDTQYF. Filled out from reference TRBV5-5 and TRBJ2-3, the complete variable domain reads DAGVTQSPTHLIKTRGQQVTLRCSPISGHKSVSWYQQVLGQGPQFIFQYYEKEERGRGNFPDRFSARQFPNYSSELNVNALLLGDSALYLCASSPGQVFTDTQYFGPGTRLTVL.

The rearrangement uses TRBV7-9 and TRBJ2-5; TRBD1 agrees at 7 bases. Germline V lookup: CDR1 SEHNR, CDR2 FQNEAQ (reference sequence). With 3 bases clipped from V and 1 base from J, the junction kept 8 bases outside the gene matches. The CDR3 runs 16 residues. This CDR3 reads CASSLLTGVSQETQYF. In DNA form, the CDR3 reads TGTGCCAGCAGCTTGCTCACAGGGGTATCCCAAGAGACCCAGTACTTC.

This clonotype was seen a few times. The chain links TRBV5-4 to TRBJ2-1, with 8 bases matching TRBD2. The CDR3 extends over 16 amino acids. V lost 4 bases to trimming and J lost 9 bases; unmatched junction nucleotides: 15. Germline-derived CDR1 and CDR2 are SGHNT and YYREEE (reference sequence). The CDR3 is CASSPGTAGGIGEQFF. CDR3 nucleotide sequence: TGTGCCAGCAGCCCCGGGACGGCGGGGGGAATAGGTGAGCAGTTCTTC.

There are many counts of this clonotype. The rearrangement links TRBV6-6 to TRBJ2-7, with a weak D call TRBD1 (6 bases). The V end was cut by 6 bases, the J end by 4 bases, with 10 bases between. Per germline, CDR1 MNHNY and CDR2 SVGAGI (reference sequence). There are 12 residues in the CDR3. The CDR3 reads CASRSDRYEQYV. The CDR3 region has the DNA TGTGCCAGCAGGTCGGACAGATACGAGCAGTACGTC.

This chain connects TRBV27 to TRBJ2-1, with 7 positions matching TRBD2. Germline CDR1 and CDR2: MNHEY and SMNVEV (reference sequence). This CDR3 is built from 13 residues. V lost 2 bases, J lost 5 bases, and 0 bases stayed unmatched. CDR3 bases: TGTGCCAGCAGTTTAAGCGGGAACAATGAGCAGTTCTTC. Protein product: CASSLSGNNEQFF.

This clonotype has just a few counts. V usage is TRBV6-7 and J usage is TRBJ2-7; TRBD1 agrees at 7 bases. Being an ORF, TRBV6-7 has a function that is uncertain. There are 14 residues in the CDR3. J lost 4 bases, V lost 5 bases, and 8 bases had no gene match. CDR3 loop: CASSPGTDLYEQYV. The CDR3 nucleotides are TGTGCCAGCAGTCCCGGGACAGACTTATACGAGCAGTACGTC.

There are a few counts of this clonotype. The CDR3 DNA reads TGTGCCTGGAGTCCGGGACAGTATAATTCACCCCTCCACTTT. This encodes CAWSPGQYNSPLHF. The chain employs TRBV30 and TRBJ1-6, with 7 bases matching TRBD1. This CDR3 contains 14 residues. The V gene end was trimmed by 2 bases and the J gene end by 4 bases; junction bases not matched to a gene: 2. The V gene's germline CDR1 is GTSNPN and CDR2 SVGIG (reference sequence).

This clonotype has more than one count but fewer than ten. This chain joins TRBV6-1 and TRBJ2-2; D is ambiguous. Looked up from germline, CDR1 is MNHNS and CDR2 is SASEGT. The CDR3 spans 14 residues. V was cut by 2 bases and J by 7 bases, with 11 bases left in between. This chain's CDR3 is CASSETRVYGELFF. The DNA for the CDR3 is TGTGCCAGCAGTGAAACGCGAGTATACGGGGAGCTGTTTTTT.

This clonotype occurred a few times. V gene TRBV5-1 combines with J gene TRBJ1-4, with a weak D call TRBD1 (6 bases). Germline CDR1 and CDR2: SGHRS and YFSETQ. Trimming removed 4 bases from V and 8 bases from J, with 18 bases in between. The CDR3 is 15 amino acids. The CDR3 nucleotides read TGCGCCAGCAGCCGAGAAGGGGACAACGCCGAAAAACTGTTTTTT. This gives the protein CASSREGDNAEKLFF. Drawing the rest from reference TRBV5-1 and TRBJ1-4, the complete variable domain is KAGVTQTPRYLIKTRGQQVTLSCSPISGHRSVSWYQQTPGQGLQFLFEYFSETQRNKGNFPGRFSGRQFSNSRSEMNVSTLELGDSALYLCASSREGDNAEKLFFGSGTQLSVL.

The chain links TRBV7-6 to TRBJ2-1; the D gene is possibly TRBD1 (6 bases). CDR1 SGHVS and CDR2 FNYEAQ come from the germline V gene. Trimming removed 8 bases at V and 2 bases at J, with 13 bases between. The CDR3 is made up of 14 amino acids. CDR3 amino acids: CASSVGQPYNEQFF. The CDR3 region has the DNA TGTGCCAGCTCTGTCGGACAGCCCTACAATGAGCAGTTCTTC.

The V and J genes are TRBV18 and TRBJ1-1, with unresolved D. V dropped 6 bases and J dropped 0 bases, with 17 bases sitting between them. Germline-derived CDR1 and CDR2 are KGHSH and LQKENI. The CDR3 runs 16 residues. The CDR3 coding sequence is TGTGCCAGCTCGCCCGCAGACATCACCCTGAACACTGAAGCTTTCTTT. Encoded protein: CASSPADITLNTEAFF.

The table lists this clonotype with many counts. CDR3 DNA sequence: TGCAGTGCTACAACGAAACAGGGGGCCGGCTATGGCTACACCTTC. As protein: CSATTKQGAGYGYTF. The chain employs TRBV20-1 and TRBJ1-2; 9 bases line up with TRBD1. Germline V lookup: CDR1 DFQATT, CDR2 SNEGSKA (reference sequence). The J segment lost 4 bases and the V segment lost 4 bases, leaving 10 bases of the junction unmatched. The CDR3 has 15 amino acids.

This clonotype was seen a few times. The chain carries TRBV3-1 and TRBJ1-3; weak D call: TRBD1 (5 bases). CDR1 is LGHDT, CDR2 YNNKEL, per germline (reference sequence). Trimming stripped 4 bases from V and 5 bases from J, with 12 bases between. The CDR3 sequence is 14 residues long. The CDR3 loop is CASSPTGGRNTIYF. The CDR3 nucleotides read TGTGCCAGCAGCCCCACAGGCGGCAGAAACACCATATATTTT. Full variable domain (remainder filled in from reference TRBV3-1 and TRBJ1-3): DTAVSQTPKYLVTQMGNDKSIKCEQNLGHDTMYWYKQDSKKFLKIMFSYNNKELIINETVPNRFSPKSPDKAHLNLHINSLELGDSAVYFCASSPTGGRNTIYFGEGSWLTVV.

This clonotype was seen repeatedly, ten times or more. This chain links TRBV10-3 with TRBJ2-2; TRBD2 matches at 7 bases. Germline V lookup: CDR1 ENHRY, CDR2 SYGVKD. Trimming at V came to 6 bases and at J to 0 bases, leaving 7 bases not matched to a gene. This CDR3 comprises 16 residues. The CDR3 region has the DNA TGTGCCATCAGCACACCCGGGACTACGAACACCGGGGAGCTGTTTTTT. As protein: CAISTPGTTNTGELFF.

This clonotype was counted between two and nine times. The rearrangement links TRBV20-1 to TRBJ2-7; D is ambiguous. Germline values: CDR1 DFQATT, CDR2 SNEGSKA (reference sequence). Trimming took 6 bases from V and 4 from J, leaving 10 bases between them. The CDR3 is 11 amino acids. The DNA for the CDR3 is TGCAGTGCCGGGTCTCGGTACGAGCAGTACGTC. This translates into CSAGSRYEQYV.

V and J are TRBV10-3 and TRBJ2-5, with D hard to call. There are 15 residues in the CDR3. V lost 0 bases and J lost 5, with 13 bases in between. CDR1 ENHRY and CDR2 SYGVKD come from the germline V gene. DNA for the CDR3: TGTGCCATCAGTGAGTCGAACGCCCTGGATGAGACCCAGTACTTC. It yields the protein CAISESNALDETQYF.

V usage is TRBV20-1 and J usage is TRBJ1-1; unclear D gene. The CDR3 runs 14 residues. Germline V CDR1 and CDR2: DFQATT, SNEGSKA (reference sequence). V lost 0 bases, J lost 0 bases, and 8 bases lay in between. The CDR3 DNA follows: TGCAGTGCTAGAGATCGCAGGATGAACACTGAAGCTTTCTTT. Its protein is CSARDRRMNTEAFF.

The chain uses TRBV6-2 or TRBV6-3 and TRBJ2-1; no clear D. The germline gives CDR1 MNHEY, CDR2 SVGEGT. Trimming pared 7 bases from V and 5 bases from J, leaving 24 bases between. This CDR3 is built from 17 residues. CDR3 residues: CASKKYPVQLPNNEQFF. The CDR3 DNA sequence: TGTGCCAGCAAGAAATACCCTGTACAGCTCCCTAACAATGAGCAGTTCTTC.

This clonotype showed up many times. The V call is TRBV7-6, the J call TRBJ1-5; 7 bases fit TRBD1. The CDR3 runs to 13 residues. Looked up from germline, CDR1 is SGHVS and CDR2 is FNYEAQ. J lost 7 bases, V lost 2 bases, and 2 bases had no gene match. CDR3 region: CASSLQGGQPQHF. The CDR3 DNA follows: TGTGCCAGCAGCTTACAGGGGGGACAGCCCCAGCATTTT.

The chain joins TRBV19 to TRBJ2-1; possible D gene TRBD2, 6 bases. V lost 2 bases and J lost 9, with 11 bases in between. This CDR3 is built from 13 residues. Germline V gives CDR1 LNHDA, CDR2 SQIVND (reference sequence). The CDR3 DNA follows: TGTGCCAGTAGTATAACCGGGAGCGGTGAGCAGTTCTTC. It yields the protein CASSITGSGEQFF.

The sample holds many counts of this clonotype. The CDR3 coding sequence is TGTGCCAGCAAAATCTCTACCGACAGGTCCACAGATACGCAGTATTTT. Its protein product is CASKISTDRSTDTQYF. The rearrangement uses TRBV6-6 and TRBJ2-3, with D possibly matching TRBD1 (6 bases). The CDR3 totals 16 residues. Germline V gene data show CDR1 as MNHNY and CDR2 as SVGAGI (reference sequence). V was trimmed by 7 bases and J by 2 bases, leaving 19 bases between them.

CDR3 protein: CASSPIFSGSGAGNYGYTF. The CDR3 region has the DNA TGTGCCAGCAGCCCCATATTTTCGGGGTCGGGAGCCGGTAACTATGGCTACACCTTC. V and J are TRBV7-8 and TRBJ1-2; D gene ambiguous. Trimming pared 5 bases from V and 1 base from J, leaving 26 bases between. The length of the CDR3 is 19 residues. Germline V gene sequence: CDR1 SGHVS, CDR2 FQNEAQ.

This clonotype has more than one count but fewer than ten. CDR3 sequence reads: CASSLRGTSYNEQFF. The CDR3 nucleotides read TGTGCCAGCAGCTTGCGGGGCACCTCCTACAATGAGCAGTTCTTC. The chain joins TRBV5-8 to TRBJ2-1; the D gene could be TRBD1 or TRBD2 (5 bases each). Germline V lookup: CDR1 SGHTS, CDR2 YDEGEE. The V and J ends lost 1 base and 0 bases respectively, with 8 bases between them. The CDR3 has 15 residues. Looking up the rest from reference TRBV5-8 and TRBJ2-1 gives the full variable domain: EAGVTQSPTHLIKTRGQQATLRCSPISGHTSVYWYQQALGLGLQFLLWYDEGEERNRGNFPPRFSGRQFPNYSSELNVNALELEDSALYLCASSLRGTSYNEQFFGPGTRLTVL.

This clonotype was detected only a few times. The rearrangement links TRBV6-4 to TRBJ2-1; perhaps D is TRBD1 or TRBD2 (5 bases each). This CDR3 comprises 15 residues. The V end lost 0 bases, the J end lost 6 bases, and 12 bases lay between the germline ends. Germline V CDR1 and CDR2: MRHNA, SNTAGT. CDR3 bases: TGTGCCAGCAGTGACTCCCCGGGGACCCCCAATGAGCAGTTCTTC. Its protein product is CASSDSPGTPNEQFF.

This clonotype was seen ten or more times. This chain uses TRBV12-3 or TRBV12-4 with TRBJ2-2; D perhaps matches TRBD1 (7 bases). CDR3 length equals 13 residues. The V gene lost 8 bases and the J gene lost 6 bases, with 13 bases spanning the gap. The CDR3 sequence is CASAGQSAGELFF. The DNA of the CDR3 is TGTGCCAGCGCGGGACAGTCGGCCGGGGAGCTGTTTTTT.

This chain joins TRBV3-1 and TRBJ2-1, with 7 bases identical to TRBD1. The CDR3 contains 12 residues. V was pared by 3 bases and J by 12 bases, with 5 bases of the junction left unmatched. Germline V gives CDR1 LGHDT, CDR2 YNNKEL (reference sequence). The CDR3 reads CASSHSTGRQFF. The DNA of the CDR3 is TGTGCCAGCAGCCACTCGACAGGGCGGCAGTTCTTC.

In its sample, this clonotype was seen many times. The chain has TRBV7-8 and TRBJ2-7; tentative D call: TRBD1 (5 bases). Trimming took 5 bases from V and 6 from J, leaving 11 bases between them. This CDR3 is built from 12 residues. The germline V gene has CDR1 SGHVS and CDR2 FQNEAQ. CDR3 nucleotide sequence: TGTGCCAGCAGCGAACAAAGGGGCGAGCAGTACGTC. Translation gives CASSEQRGEQYV.

The sample holds one count of this clonotype. This chain uses TRBV29-1 with TRBJ1-3; 7 bases match TRBD1. Germline CDR1 is SQVTM and CDR2 is ANQGSEA. This CDR3 spans 13 amino acids. The junction had 5 bases not matched to a gene; V was cut back by 7 bases and J by 2 bases. CDR3 nucleotide sequence: TGCAGCGCAACAGACAGGGCTGGAAACACCATATATTTT. Protein sequence: CSATDRAGNTIYF. The full variable domain, its missing parts supplied by reference TRBV29-1 and TRBJ1-3, is SAVISQKPSRDICQRGTSLTIQCQVDSQVTMMFWYRQQPGQSLTLIATANQGSEATYESGFVIDKFPISRPNLTFSTLTVSNMSPEDSSIYLCSATDRAGNTIYFGEGSWLTVV.

The sample holds a few counts of this clonotype. This chain's CDR3 is CSAQKGQVFYYGYTF. The CDR3 DNA is TGCAGTGCTCAGAAGGGACAGGTCTTCTACTATGGCTACACCTTC. V gene TRBV20-1 combines with J gene TRBJ1-2; TRBD1 matches at 8 bases. Germline CDR1 and CDR2: DFQATT and SNEGSKA (reference sequence). J was trimmed by 3 bases and V by 5 bases; bases with no gene match: 11. The CDR3 extends over 15 amino acids.

The chain uses TRBV6-1 and TRBJ2-7; TRBD2 matches 8 bases. After removal of 7 bases from V and 5 bases from J, the junction contained 7 bases not matched to a gene. The CDR3 sequence is 13 residues long. Per germline, CDR1 MNHNS and CDR2 SASEGT. The CDR3: CASTRTGGDEQYV. CDR3 nucleotide sequence: TGTGCCAGCACTAGAACGGGGGGGGACGAGCAGTACGTC.